The 21 T cell receptor beta chains below all came from one sample that was sequenced in a study of early T cells in non-severe SARS-CoV-2 infection (dated by TCRdb to the early 2020s). Libraries were prepared through 5' RACE. The instrument was a NextSeq 500. The public reads were run again by TCRdb, first through fastp at Q25 and then through MiXCR, and only productive beta chains were kept. Rows merge per CDR3 protein into single entries with the most common DNA and genes. For this sample there are tens of thousands of distinct CDR3 sequences; 15% appear just once. About 12% of the sample lies in the top ten. Sample: whole blood. Source of these receptors: an adult who was a healthcare worker with PCR-confirmed SARS-CoV-2 infection or an uninfected control (not recorded which).

This chain uses TRBV6-2 or TRBV6-3 with TRBJ2-7, with 8 bases fitting TRBD2. Trimming cost V 7 bases and J 5 bases; bases outside gene matches: 7. CDR1 is MNHEY, CDR2 SVGEGT, per germline. The CDR3 runs to 13 residues. The CDR3 nucleotides are TGTGCCAGCACCCCGGGACTAGTAAACGAGCAGTACTTC. Protein product: CASTPGLVNEQYF.

This clonotype came up once. The CDR3 nucleotides read TGCAGCGCGCAGGGGCTCGAGCAGTACTTC. This codes for CSAQGLEQYF. The gene calls are TRBV29-1 and TRBJ2-7; TRBD1 might be the D (6 bases). The V end was cut by 7 bases, the J end by 6 bases, with 10 bases between. The CDR3 totals 10 residues. The germline gives CDR1 SQVTM, CDR2 ANQGSEA.

The chain has TRBV29-1 and TRBJ2-1; 7 bases match TRBD2. Germline-derived CDR1 and CDR2 are SQVTM and ANQGSEA. This CDR3 is built from 16 residues. Trimming at V came to 1 base and at J to 4 bases, leaving 10 bases not matched to a gene. The CDR3 loop is CSVEVGGPGLYNEQFF. CDR3 in DNA: TGCAGCGTTGAAGTGGGAGGGCCTGGGTTATACAATGAGCAGTTCTTC.

The genes are TRBV4-1 and TRBJ2-3, with TRBD2 matching 11 bases. The CDR3 sequence is 20 residues long. V shed 0 bases and J 0 bases; nucleotides not matched to a gene: 11. Germline V gene lookup returns CDR1 MGHRA and CDR2 YSYEKL. In DNA form, the CDR3 reads TGCGCCAGCAGCCAAGATTTCCTAGGACTAGCGGGTTCTAGCACAGATACGCAGTATTTT. Translating gives CASSQDFLGLAGSSTDTQYF.

This clonotype was recorded a few times. V is TRBV7-9 and J is TRBJ1-2; D perhaps matches TRBD1 (6 bases). This CDR3 is 13 amino acids long. The V gene's germline CDR1 is SEHNR and CDR2 FQNEAQ (reference sequence). Trimming shortened V by 4 bases and J by 3 bases, and 9 bases separated the two germline ends. CDR3 DNA: TGTGCCAGCAGCTCAGGGGAGGACTATGGCTACACCTTC. It encodes CASSSGEDYGYTF.

This clonotype was counted only a few times. An end of the junction does not agree with germline; a read error may underlie this. V gene TRBV7-7 combines with J gene TRBJ2-7, with 7 nucleotides matching TRBD1. Germline lookup yields CDR1 SSHAT and CDR2 FNYEAQ (reference sequence). This CDR3 comprises 13 residues. CDR3 nucleotide sequence: TGTGCTAGCAGCTCGGACAGGAGCTACGAGCAGTACTTC. Its translation is CASSSDRSYEQYF.

This clonotype was seen a few times. The chain uses TRBV15 and TRBJ2-1; 12 nucleotides match TRBD2. From germline, CDR1 is LNHNV and CDR2 YYDKDF (reference sequence). After removal of 0 bases from V and 7 bases from J, the junction contained 4 bases not matched to a gene. The CDR3 has 16 residues. CDR3 DNA sequence: TGTGCCACCAGCAGAGAACTAGCGGGAGGTTTAAATGAGCAGTTCTTC. Its protein product is CATSRELAGGLNEQFF.

The CDR3 reads CASSIALAYEQYF. In nucleotides, the CDR3 is TGTGCCAGTAGTATCGCCCTGGCTTACGAGCAGTACTTC. The chain is built from TRBV19 and TRBJ2-7; no reliable D call. The CDR3 extends over 13 amino acids. Trimming left V 3 bases short and J 4 bases short, with 10 bases between. Germline values: CDR1 LNHDA, CDR2 SQIVND (reference sequence).

The table lists this clonotype with a few counts. CDR3 nucleotide sequence: TGTGCCAGCAGTTTTGGTAGAGGGAAGGTGAACACTGAAGCTTTCTTT. It is translated as CASSFGRGKVNTEAFF. The chain couples TRBV28 to TRBJ1-1; D not certain. The CDR3 covers 16 residues. V was cut by 3 bases and J by 0 bases, with 14 bases left in between. The germline CDR1 and CDR2 sequences are MDHEN and SYDVKM.

This clonotype has more than one count but fewer than ten. V usage is TRBV19 and J usage is TRBJ1-2; a possible D gene is TRBD1 (6 bases). This CDR3 is built from 15 residues. The V gene lost 1 base and the J gene lost 4 bases, with 13 bases spanning the gap. Germline lookup yields CDR1 LNHDA and CDR2 SQIVND (reference sequence). CDR3 DNA: TGTGCCAGTAGTATAGGGGCAACAGGGTCCTATGGCTACACCTTC. Its translation: CASSIGATGSYGYTF.

This clonotype has more than one count but fewer than ten. J is TRBJ1-2 and V is TRBV4-1; tentatively, D is TRBD1 (5 bases). V was cut by 0 bases and J by 4 bases, with 18 bases left in between. In germline, CDR1 is MGHRA, CDR2 YSYEKL. The CDR3 runs 17 residues. The CDR3 bases are TGCGCCAGCAGCCAAGATGCCCACCTGACGGGGGTCTATGGCTACACCTTC. As protein: CASSQDAHLTGVYGYTF.

This clonotype was seen more than once but under ten times. The rearrangement uses TRBV29-1 and TRBJ2-2; unclear D gene. This CDR3 has 12 amino acids. In germline, CDR1 is SQVTM, CDR2 ANQGSEA. In DNA form, the CDR3 reads TGCAGTGCCGTCCGAAACACCGGGGAGCTGTTTTTT. Amino acid sequence: CSAVRNTGELFF.

V is TRBV11-1 and J is TRBJ2-1; the D gene is possibly TRBD2 (5 bases). V was pared by 4 bases and J by 0 bases, with 13 bases between. Germline-derived CDR1 and CDR2 are SGHAT and FQDESV (reference sequence). The CDR3 contains 16 residues. For the CDR3, the DNA is TGTGCCAGCAGCTACCACGGGGTAAGCTCCTACAATGAGCAGTTCTTC. Its protein product is CASSYHGVSSYNEQFF.

This clonotype was detected ten times or more. V usage is TRBV11-2 and J usage is TRBJ1-3; 7 positions agree with TRBD1. The V segment lost 3 bases and the J segment 3 bases; nucleotides outside the gene matches: 2. This CDR3 has 14 amino acids. CDR1 SGHAT and CDR2 FQNNGV come from the germline V gene. For the CDR3, the DNA is TGTGCCAGCAGCTTCCAGGGGGTTGGAAACACCATATATTTT. Translated, it gives CASSFQGVGNTIYF. Full variable domain (remainder filled in from reference TRBV11-2 and TRBJ1-3): EAGVAQSPRYKIIEKRQSVAFWCNPISGHATLYWYQQILGQGPKLLIQFQNNGVVDDSQLPKDRFSAERLKGVDSTLKIQPAKLEDSAVYLCASSFQGVGNTIYFGEGSWLTVV.

This chain links TRBV28 with TRBJ2-7; D remains ambiguous. This CDR3 spans 12 amino acids. CDR1 and CDR2 from the germline V gene are MDHEN and SYDVKM. Trimming took 3 bases from V and 5 from J, leaving 8 bases between them. The CDR3 DNA reads as TGTGCCAGCAGTTTTCAGCGCAACGAGCAGTACTTC. As protein: CASSFQRNEQYF.

This clonotype turned up a few times. CDR3 DNA sequence: TGTGCCAGCAGCCTCGATATATATAGCAATCAGCCCCAGCATTTT. Translated, it gives CASSLDIYSNQPQHF. The V call is TRBV7-2, the J call TRBJ1-5; D is ambiguous. CDR3 size: 15 residues. Germline loops: CDR1 SGHTA, CDR2 FQGNSA. V lost 5 bases, J lost 0 bases, and 11 bases lay in between.

The rearrangement uses TRBV6-4 and TRBJ1-5; D is undetermined. The germline gives CDR1 MRHNA, CDR2 SNTAGT. This CDR3 has 12 residues. The V and J ends lost 11 bases and 2 bases respectively, with 10 bases between them. The CDR3 here is CAGRTGNQPQHF. In DNA, the CDR3 is TGTGCCGGAAGGACCGGCAATCAGCCCCAGCATTTT.

The table lists this clonotype with many counts. The chain links TRBV28 to TRBJ1-4; D perhaps matches TRBD1 (6 bases). The CDR3 is 16 residues long. V was pared by 2 bases and J by 4 bases, with 14 bases between. CDR1 and CDR2 from the germline V gene are MDHEN and SYDVKM. The CDR3 protein is CASSLTWGPLNEKLFF. The CDR3 DNA reads TGTGCCAGCAGTTTAACTTGGGGGCCTCTTAATGAAAAACTGTTTTTT. Filled out from reference TRBV28 and TRBJ1-4, the complete variable domain reads DVKVTQSSRYLVKRTGEKVFLECVQDMDHENMFWYRQDPGLGLRLIYFSYDVKMKEKGDIPEGYSVSREKKERFSLILESASTNQTSMYLCASSLTWGPLNEKLFFGSGTQLSVL.

J is TRBJ2-7 and V is TRBV11-3; D call uncertain. V lost 9 bases and J 2 bases, leaving 14 bases between the germline ends. Germline CDR1 reads SGHNT; CDR2 reads YENEEA. This CDR3 has 13 residues. The CDR3 DNA reads as TGTGCCAGTTCTTTAAGGCTTACCTACGAGCAGTACTTC. Translating it yields CASSLRLTYEQYF.

The chain is built from TRBV20-1 and TRBJ2-1; 13 bases agree with TRBD2. Looked up from germline, CDR1 is DFQATT and CDR2 is SNEGSKA (reference sequence). The junction had 9 bases not matched to a gene; V was cut back by 1 base and J by 3 bases. The CDR3 covers 18 residues. The CDR3 DNA reads as TGCAGTGCTAGAGTAAGACTAGCGGGAGGTATTAGCTACAATGAGCAGTTCTTC. Translating gives CSARVRLAGGISYNEQFF.

The sample holds a few counts of this clonotype. The chain couples TRBV11-2 to TRBJ2-2; D possibly corresponds to TRBD2 (6 bases). Per germline, CDR1 SGHAT and CDR2 FQNNGV. Trimming shortened V by 5 bases and J by 7 bases, and 8 bases separated the two germline ends. The CDR3 sequence is 12 residues long. The DNA for the CDR3 is TGTGCCAGCAGCCACGGGGGCGGGGAGCTGTTTTTT. Encoded protein: CASSHGGGELFF.